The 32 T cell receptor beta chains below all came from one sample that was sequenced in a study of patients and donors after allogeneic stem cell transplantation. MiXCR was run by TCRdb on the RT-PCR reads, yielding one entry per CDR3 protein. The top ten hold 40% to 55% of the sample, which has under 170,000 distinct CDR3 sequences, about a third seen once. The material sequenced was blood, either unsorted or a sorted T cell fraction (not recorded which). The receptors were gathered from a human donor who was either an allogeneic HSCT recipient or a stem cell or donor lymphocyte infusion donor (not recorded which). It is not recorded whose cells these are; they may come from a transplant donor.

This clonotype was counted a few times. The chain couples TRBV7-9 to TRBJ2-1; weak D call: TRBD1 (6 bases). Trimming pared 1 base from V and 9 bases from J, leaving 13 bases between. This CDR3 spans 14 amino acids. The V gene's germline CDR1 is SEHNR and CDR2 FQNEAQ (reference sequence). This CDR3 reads CASSLVGGPAEQFF. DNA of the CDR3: TGTGCCAGCAGCTTAGTTGGGGGCCCCGCTGAGCAGTTCTTC.

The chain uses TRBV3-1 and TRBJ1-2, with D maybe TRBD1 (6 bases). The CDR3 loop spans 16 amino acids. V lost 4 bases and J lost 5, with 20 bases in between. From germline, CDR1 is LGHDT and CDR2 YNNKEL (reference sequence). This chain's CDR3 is CASSRRLGGSWYGYTF. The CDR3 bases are TGTGCCAGCAGCCGCAGATTAGGGGGTTCCTGGTATGGCTACACCTTC.

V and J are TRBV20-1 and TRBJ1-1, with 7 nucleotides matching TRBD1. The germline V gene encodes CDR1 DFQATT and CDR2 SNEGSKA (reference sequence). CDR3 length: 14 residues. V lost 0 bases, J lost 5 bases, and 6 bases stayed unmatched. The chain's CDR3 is CSARDRTGGTEAFF. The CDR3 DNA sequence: TGCAGTGCTAGAGACCGGACAGGTGGAACTGAAGCTTTCTTT.

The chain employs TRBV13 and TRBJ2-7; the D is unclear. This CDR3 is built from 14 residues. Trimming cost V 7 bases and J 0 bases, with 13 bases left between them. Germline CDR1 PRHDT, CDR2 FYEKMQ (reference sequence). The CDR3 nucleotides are TGTGCCAGCACCGTGCAGCTGAGCTCCTACGAGCAGTACTTC. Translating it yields CASTVQLSSYEQYF.

The chain's CDR3 is CASSLRRGDSDTQYF. The DNA for the CDR3 is TGTGCCAGCAGCTTGCGGCGGGGAGACTCAGATACGCAGTATTTT. J is TRBJ2-3 and V is TRBV7-8; possible D gene TRBD2, 6 bases. The CDR3 runs 15 residues. The germline CDR1 and CDR2 sequences are SGHVS and FQNEAQ. V lost 3 bases and J 4 bases, leaving 14 bases between the germline ends.

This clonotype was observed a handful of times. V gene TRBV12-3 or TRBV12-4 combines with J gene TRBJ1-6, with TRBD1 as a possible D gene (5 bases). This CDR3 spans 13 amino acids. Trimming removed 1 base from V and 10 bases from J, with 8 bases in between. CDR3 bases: TGTGCCAGCAGTTTAGGCAGGGCATCACCCCTCCACTTT. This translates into CASSLGRASPLHF.

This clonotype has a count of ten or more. The CDR3 reads CASSRGGNTEAFF. The CDR3 region has the DNA TGCGCCAGCAGCCGGGGAGGGAACACTGAAGCTTTCTTT. The chain joins TRBV4-3 to TRBJ1-1; D gene unclear. The CDR3 has 13 residues. Germline V CDR1 and CDR2: LGHNA, YSLEER. With 4 bases removed from V and 1 base from J, the gap between germline ends came to 7 bases.

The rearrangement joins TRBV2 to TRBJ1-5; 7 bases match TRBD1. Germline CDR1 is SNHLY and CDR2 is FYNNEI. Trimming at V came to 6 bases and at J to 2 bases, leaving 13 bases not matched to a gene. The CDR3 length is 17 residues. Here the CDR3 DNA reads TGTGCCAGCAGCGGAAACTACAGGGGTAGTGGCAATCAGCCCCAGCATTTT. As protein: CASSGNYRGSGNQPQHF.

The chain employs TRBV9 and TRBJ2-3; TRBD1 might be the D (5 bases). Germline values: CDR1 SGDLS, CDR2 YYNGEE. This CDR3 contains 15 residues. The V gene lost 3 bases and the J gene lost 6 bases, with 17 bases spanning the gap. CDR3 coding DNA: TGTGCCAGCAGCGCCAAGACAGCGCAGCCCGATACGCAGTATTTT. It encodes CASSAKTAQPDTQYF.

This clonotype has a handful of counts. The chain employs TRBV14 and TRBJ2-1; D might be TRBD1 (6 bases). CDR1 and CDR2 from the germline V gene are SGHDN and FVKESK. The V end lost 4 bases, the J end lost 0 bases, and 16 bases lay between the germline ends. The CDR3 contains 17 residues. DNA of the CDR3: TGTGCCAGCAGCCGGAAGACAGGCGTCAGCTCCTACAATGAGCAGTTCTTC. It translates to CASSRKTGVSSYNEQFF.

The CDR3 sequence: CASSQDPPTSGNTIYF. In nucleotides, the CDR3 is TGCGCCAGCAGCCAAGATCCACCGACCTCTGGAAACACCATATATTTT. The V and J genes are TRBV4-3 and TRBJ1-3; D not certain. V lost 0 bases and J 0 bases, leaving 9 bases between the germline ends. Germline V gene lookup returns CDR1 LGHNA and CDR2 YSLEER. This CDR3 is built from 16 residues.

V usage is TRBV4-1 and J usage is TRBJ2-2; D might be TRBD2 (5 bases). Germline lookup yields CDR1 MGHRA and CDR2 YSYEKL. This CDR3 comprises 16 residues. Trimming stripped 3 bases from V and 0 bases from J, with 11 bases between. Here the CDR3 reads CASSQGWRPNTGELFF. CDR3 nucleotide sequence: TGCGCCAGCAGCCAGGGGTGGAGGCCGAACACCGGGGAGCTGTTTTTT.

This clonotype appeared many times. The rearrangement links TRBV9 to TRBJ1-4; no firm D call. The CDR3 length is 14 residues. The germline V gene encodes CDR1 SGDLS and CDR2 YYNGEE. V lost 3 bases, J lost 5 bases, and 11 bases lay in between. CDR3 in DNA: TGTGCCAGCAGCGAGAGGATGTGGAATGAAAAACTGTTTTTT. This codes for CASSERMWNEKLFF.

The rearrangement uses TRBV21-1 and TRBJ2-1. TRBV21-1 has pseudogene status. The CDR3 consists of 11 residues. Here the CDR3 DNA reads TGTGCCAGCCAAGACTACAATGAGCAGTTCTTC. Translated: CASQDYNEQFF.

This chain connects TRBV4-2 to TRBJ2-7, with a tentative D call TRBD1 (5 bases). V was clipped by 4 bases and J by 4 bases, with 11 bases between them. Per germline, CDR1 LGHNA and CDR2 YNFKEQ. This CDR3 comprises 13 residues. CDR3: CASSPRRGYEQYF. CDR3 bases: TGTGCCAGCAGCCCTCGTAGGGGATACGAGCAGTACTTC.

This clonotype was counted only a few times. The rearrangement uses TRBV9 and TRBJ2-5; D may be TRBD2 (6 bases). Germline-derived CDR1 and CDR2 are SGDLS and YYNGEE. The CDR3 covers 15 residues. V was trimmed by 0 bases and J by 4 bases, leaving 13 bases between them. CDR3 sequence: CASSVAEGMSETQYF. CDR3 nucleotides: TGTGCCAGCAGCGTAGCGGAGGGAATGTCAGAGACCCAGTACTTC. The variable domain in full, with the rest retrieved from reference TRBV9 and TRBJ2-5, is DSGVTQTPKHLITATGQRVTLRCSPRSGDLSVYWYQQSLDQGLQFLIQYYNGEERAKGNILERFSAQQFPDLHSELNLSSLELGDSALYFCASSVAEGMSETQYFGPGTRLLVL.

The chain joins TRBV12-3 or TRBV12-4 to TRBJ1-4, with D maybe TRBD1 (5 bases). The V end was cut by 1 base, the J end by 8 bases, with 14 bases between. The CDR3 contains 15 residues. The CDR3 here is CASSLVLGQTEKLFF. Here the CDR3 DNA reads TGTGCCAGCAGTTTAGTATTGGGGCAGACGGAAAAACTGTTTTTT.

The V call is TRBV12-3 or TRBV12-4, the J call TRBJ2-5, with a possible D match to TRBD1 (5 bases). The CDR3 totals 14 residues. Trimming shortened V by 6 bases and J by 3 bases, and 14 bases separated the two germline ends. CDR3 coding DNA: TGTGCCAGCAGCCCTATACAGGAGAAAGAGACCCAGTACTTC. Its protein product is CASSPIQEKETQYF.

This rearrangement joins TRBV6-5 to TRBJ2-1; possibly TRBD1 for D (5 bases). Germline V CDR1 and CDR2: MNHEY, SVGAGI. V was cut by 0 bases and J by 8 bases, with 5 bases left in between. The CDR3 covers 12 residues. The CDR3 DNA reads TGTGCCAGCAGTTACTCAGGGGATGAGCAGTTCTTC. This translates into CASSYSGDEQFF.

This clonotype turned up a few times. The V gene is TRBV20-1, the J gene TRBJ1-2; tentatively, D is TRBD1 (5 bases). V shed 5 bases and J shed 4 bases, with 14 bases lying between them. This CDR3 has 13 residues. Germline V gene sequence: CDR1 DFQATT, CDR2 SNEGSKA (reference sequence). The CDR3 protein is CSAALGGGYGYTF. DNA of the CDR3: TGCAGTGCTGCCCTCGGGGGGGGCTATGGCTACACCTTC.

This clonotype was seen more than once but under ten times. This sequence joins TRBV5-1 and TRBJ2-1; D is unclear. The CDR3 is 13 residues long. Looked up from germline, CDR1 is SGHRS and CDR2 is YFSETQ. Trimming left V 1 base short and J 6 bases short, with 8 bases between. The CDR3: CASSLWTRNEQFF. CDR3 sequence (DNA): TGCGCCAGCAGCTTGTGGACCCGCAATGAGCAGTTCTTC.

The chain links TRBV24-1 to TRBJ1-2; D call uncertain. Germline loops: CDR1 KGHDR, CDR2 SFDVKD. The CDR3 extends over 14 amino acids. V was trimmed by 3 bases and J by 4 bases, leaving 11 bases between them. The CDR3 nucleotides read TGTGCCACCAGTGATCTCCGGGATCCCTATGGCTACACCTTC. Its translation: CATSDLRDPYGYTF.

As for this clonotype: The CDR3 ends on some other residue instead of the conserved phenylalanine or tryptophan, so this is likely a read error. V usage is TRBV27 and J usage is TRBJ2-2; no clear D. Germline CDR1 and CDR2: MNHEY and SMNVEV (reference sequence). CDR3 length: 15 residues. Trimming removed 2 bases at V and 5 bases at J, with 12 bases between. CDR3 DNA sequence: TGTGCCAGCAGTTTAACCGGGCCTCCAACCGGGGAGCTGTTTTTG. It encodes CASSLTGPPTGELFL.

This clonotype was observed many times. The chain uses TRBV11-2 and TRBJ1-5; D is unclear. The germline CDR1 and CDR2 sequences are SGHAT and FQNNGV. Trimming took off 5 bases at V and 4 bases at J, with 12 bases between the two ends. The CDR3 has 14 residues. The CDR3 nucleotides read TGTGCCAGCAGCATTACGACGGATAATCAGCCCCAGCATTTT. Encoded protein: CASSITTDNQPQHF.

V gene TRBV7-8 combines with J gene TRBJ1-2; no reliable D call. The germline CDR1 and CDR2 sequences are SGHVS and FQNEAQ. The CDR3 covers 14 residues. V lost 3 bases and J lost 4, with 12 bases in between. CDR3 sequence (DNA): TGTGCCAGCAGCTTCGAAGGGAAGGGCTATGGCTACACCTTC. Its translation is CASSFEGKGYGYTF.

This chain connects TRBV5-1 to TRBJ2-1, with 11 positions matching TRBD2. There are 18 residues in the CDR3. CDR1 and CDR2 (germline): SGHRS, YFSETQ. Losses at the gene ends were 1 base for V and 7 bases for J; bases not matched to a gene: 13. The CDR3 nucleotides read TGCGCCAGCAGCTTGTGGGGGACTAGCGGCTCTTACGGTAATGAGCAGTTCTTC. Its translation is CASSLWGTSGSYGNEQFF.

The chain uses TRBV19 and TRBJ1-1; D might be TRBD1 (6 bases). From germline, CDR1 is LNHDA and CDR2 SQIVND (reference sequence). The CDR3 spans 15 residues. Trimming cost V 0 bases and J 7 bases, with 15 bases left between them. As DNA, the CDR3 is TGTGCCAGTAGTATAGATGCTACAGGGTCCATTGAAGCTTTCTTT. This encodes CASSIDATGSIEAFF.

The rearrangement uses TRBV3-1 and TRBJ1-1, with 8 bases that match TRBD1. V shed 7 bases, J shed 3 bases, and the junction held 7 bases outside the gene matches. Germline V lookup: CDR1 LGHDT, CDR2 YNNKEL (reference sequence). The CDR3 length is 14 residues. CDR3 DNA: TGTGCCAGCACTTCGGACAGGGACCACACTGAAGCTTTCTTT. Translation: CASTSDRDHTEAFF.

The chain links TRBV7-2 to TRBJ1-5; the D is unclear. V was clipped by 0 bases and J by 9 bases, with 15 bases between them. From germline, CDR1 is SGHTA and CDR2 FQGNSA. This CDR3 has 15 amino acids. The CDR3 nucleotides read TGTGCCAGCAGCTTAGCGGGGATTCCTCCGCGGCCCCAGCATTTT. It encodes CASSLAGIPPRPQHF.

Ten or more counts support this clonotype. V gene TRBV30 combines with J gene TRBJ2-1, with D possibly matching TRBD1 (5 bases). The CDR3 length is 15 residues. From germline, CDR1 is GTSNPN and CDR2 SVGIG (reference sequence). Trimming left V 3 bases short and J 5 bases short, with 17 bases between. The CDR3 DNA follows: TGTGCCTGGAGCGTCAGGGCGACTCAGGACAATGAGCAGTTCTTC. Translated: CAWSVRATQDNEQFF.

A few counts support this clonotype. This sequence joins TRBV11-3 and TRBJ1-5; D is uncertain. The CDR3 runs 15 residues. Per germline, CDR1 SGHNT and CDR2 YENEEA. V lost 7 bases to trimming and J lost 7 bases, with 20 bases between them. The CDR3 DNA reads TGTGCCAGCACTACCTATCCCTCTGTCGCGCAGCCCCAGCATTTT. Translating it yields CASTTYPSVAQPQHF.

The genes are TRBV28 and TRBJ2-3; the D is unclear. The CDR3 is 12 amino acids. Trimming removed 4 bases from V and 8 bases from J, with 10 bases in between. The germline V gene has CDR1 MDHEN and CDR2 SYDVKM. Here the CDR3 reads CASSSTTPTQYF. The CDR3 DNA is TGTGCCAGCAGTTCGACGACACCTACGCAGTATTTT.